Presented here are 25 T cell receptor beta chains from one specimen sequenced in a study of OX40 agonist ivuxolimab in advanced cancers. Assay used: immunoSEQ multiplex PCR; TCRdb lists only in-frame clones, some missing. The profile shows tens of thousands of clones, less than 90% of them singletons. The sequences come from CD4+ or CD8+ T cells sorted from blood, collected in a trial of the OX40 agonist ivuxolimab. These receptors came from an adult with an advanced solid tumor such as melanoma, head and neck, liver or kidney cancer.

The J gene is TRBJ2-2, the V gene TRBV5-6; TRBD2 aligns across 9 bases. The CDR3 extends over 17 amino acids. Germline V gives CDR1 SGHDT, CDR2 YYEEEE. Trimming took 3 bases from V and 5 from J; bases not matched to a gene: 11. The CDR3 reads CASSSRLGSGGTGELFF. CDR3 nucleotide sequence: TGTGCCAGCAGCTCACGTCTGGGTAGCGGGGGAACCGGGGAGCTGTTTTTT.

The V and J genes are TRBV7-9 and TRBJ2-1; TRBD2 agrees at 8 bases. The V and J ends lost 0 bases and 9 bases, in that order; junction bases with no gene match: 4. There are 14 residues in the CDR3. In germline, CDR1 is SEHNR, CDR2 FQNEAQ (reference sequence). As DNA, the CDR3 is TGTGCCAGCAGCTTAGCGGGACTAGTGGGTGAGCAGTTCTTC. Amino acids: CASSLAGLVGEQFF.

This clone was observed a handful of times. This chain uses TRBV7-9 with TRBJ1-2; D gene unclear. The CDR3 runs 13 residues. Germline values: CDR1 SEHNR, CDR2 FQNEAQ (reference sequence). V was clipped by 6 bases and J by 4 bases, with 12 bases between them. CDR3 sequence (DNA): TGTGCCAGCAGGGGCGACGGACCCTATGGCTACACCTTC. Encoded protein: CASRGDGPYGYTF.

This chain links TRBV5-4 with TRBJ2-1; 10 bases are shared with TRBD2. Germline-derived CDR1 and CDR2 are SGHNT and YYREEE (reference sequence). The CDR3 sequence is 15 residues long. The junction had 2 bases not matched to a gene; V was cut back by 1 base and J by 4 bases. This CDR3 reads CASSLTSGVYNEQFF. The CDR3 coding sequence is TGTGCCAGCAGCTTGACTAGCGGGGTTTACAATGAGCAGTTCTTC.

J is TRBJ2-7 and V is TRBV5-8, with 9 bases that match TRBD1. The CDR3 extends over 15 amino acids. Per germline, CDR1 SGHTS and CDR2 YDEGEE. V trimming: 4 bases; J trimming: 3 bases; junction bases outside the gene matches: 8. The CDR3 loop is CASSLRQGGYYEQYF. The CDR3 nucleotides read TGTGCCAGCAGCCTCAGACAGGGGGGTTACTACGAGCAGTACTTC.

The J gene is TRBJ1-2, the V gene TRBV18; a possible D gene is TRBD1 (5 bases). The V gene lost 2 bases and the J gene lost 5 bases, with 15 bases spanning the gap. The CDR3 contains 15 residues. Germline V gives CDR1 KGHSH, CDR2 LQKENI. The CDR3 sequence: CASSPSGTGHYGYTF. The CDR3 bases are TGTGCCAGCTCACCATCGGGGACGGGCCATTATGGCTACACCTTC.

Here the CDR3 reads CASSLALSTESSYEQYF. CDR3 DNA: TGTGCCAGCAGCTTAGCGTTGTCGACAGAGAGCTCCTACGAGCAGTACTTC. The V call is TRBV7-8, the J call TRBJ2-7, with D perhaps matching TRBD1 (5 bases). Germline loops: CDR1 SGHVS, CDR2 FQNEAQ. This CDR3 contains 17 residues. Trimming pared 0 bases from V and 0 bases from J, leaving 15 bases between.

In this sample, this clone is medium-sized. The V gene is TRBV9, the J gene TRBJ1-5; TRBD1 might be the D (6 bases). The germline CDR1 and CDR2 sequences are SGDLS and YYNGEE. V was trimmed by 3 bases and J by 0 bases, leaving 13 bases between them. The CDR3 contains 16 residues. The CDR3 here is CASSAGAGGSNQPQHF. As DNA, the CDR3 is TGTGCCAGCAGCGCGGGGGCAGGAGGTAGCAATCAGCCCCAGCATTTT.

The rearrangement uses TRBV5-4 and TRBJ2-5; 10 bases map to TRBD2. J gave up 4 bases and V 3 bases, and 3 bases lay outside the gene matches. This CDR3 comprises 14 residues. The germline CDR1 and CDR2 sequences are SGHNT and YYREEE (reference sequence). CDR3 in DNA: TGTGCCAGCAGCTCCAAGCGGGGGGGAGAGACCCAGTACTTC. Translating gives CASSSKRGGETQYF. The variable domain in full, with the rest retrieved from reference TRBV5-4 and TRBJ2-5, is ETGVTQSPTHLIKTRGQQVTLRCSSQSGHNTVSWYQQALGQGPQFIFQYYREEENGRGNFPPRFSGLQFPNYSSELNVNALELDDSALYLCASSSKRGGETQYFGPGTRLLVL.

J is TRBJ2-2 and V is TRBV29-1; D gene ambiguous. Per germline, CDR1 SQVTM and CDR2 ANQGSEA. V was pared by 6 bases and J by 1 base, with 12 bases between. This CDR3 has 14 amino acids. The CDR3 loop reads CSVLAGQNTGELFF. DNA of the CDR3: TGCAGCGTCCTGGCTGGGCAGAACACCGGGGAGCTGTTTTTT.

This clone appeared a single time. The gene calls are TRBV5-1 and TRBJ2-5; 7 bases match TRBD1. CDR3 length: 13 residues. V dropped 4 bases and J dropped 4; count of bases not matched to a gene: 4. Germline V CDR1 and CDR2: SGHRS, YFSETQ. The CDR3 spells CASSTQGRETQYF. CDR3 nucleotides: TGCGCCAGCAGCACACAGGGGAGAGAGACCCAGTACTTC. The whole variable domain, filled in from reference TRBV5-1 and TRBJ2-5, reads KAGVTQTPRYLIKTRGQQVTLSCSPISGHRSVSWYQQTPGQGLQFLFEYFSETQRNKGNFPGRFSGRQFSNSRSEMNVSTLELGDSALYLCASSTQGRETQYFGPGTRLLVL.

For the CDR3, the DNA is TGTGCCAGCAGCTTGGGGACAGGGGCCACCGGGGAGCTGTTTTTT. Translating gives CASSLGTGATGELFF. The J gene is TRBJ2-2, the V gene TRBV11-3, with 10 bases lining up with TRBD1. J lost 4 bases, V lost 3 bases, and 2 bases had no gene match. Germline CDR1 is SGHNT and CDR2 is YENEEA. The CDR3 totals 15 residues.

The chain uses TRBV7-2 and TRBJ2-7, with 11 positions matching TRBD2. J gave up 7 bases and V 4 bases, and 6 bases lay outside the gene matches. This CDR3 has 14 amino acids. CDR1 and CDR2 (germline): SGHTA, FQGNSA. The DNA for the CDR3 is TGTGCCAGCAGCTGGACTAGCGGGTCGTCGGAGCAGTACTTC. Its protein product is CASSWTSGSSEQYF.

The V call is TRBV28, the J call TRBJ2-7; D remains unclear. CDR1 and CDR2 (germline): MDHEN, SYDVKM. V was shortened by 3 bases and J by 0 bases, with 18 bases between the two germline ends. The length of the CDR3 is 17 residues. This chain's CDR3 is CASSFYIRSRGSYEQYF. In DNA, the CDR3 is TGTGCCAGCAGTTTTTATATTAGGTCTCGCGGCTCCTACGAGCAGTACTTC.

This clone was seen a single time. The CDR3 DNA sequence: TGCGCCAGCAGGGAGACAGGGGGCACCTACGAGCAGTACTTC. It yields the protein CASRETGGTYEQYF. V gene TRBV10-2 combines with J gene TRBJ2-7; the match to TRBD1 covers 10 bases. The CDR3 extends over 14 amino acids. Germline loops: CDR1 WSHSY, CDR2 SAAADI. The V and J ends lost 6 bases and 2 bases, in that order; junction bases with no gene match: 4.

The genes are TRBV19 and TRBJ2-3; 9 bases map to TRBD1. Germline lookup yields CDR1 LNHDA and CDR2 SQIVND (reference sequence). V shed 4 bases, J shed 4 bases, and the junction held 0 bases outside the gene matches. The CDR3 covers 13 residues. For the CDR3, the DNA is TGTGCCAGTAGTAGACAGGGGGCAGATACGCAGTATTTT. It yields the protein CASSRQGADTQYF.

The rearrangement joins TRBV2 to TRBJ2-3; TRBD1 is a possible D gene (6 bases). Germline V gene sequence: CDR1 SNHLY, CDR2 FYNNEI. This CDR3 spans 11 amino acids. The germline V and J ends were trimmed by 8 bases and 6 bases, with 9 bases remaining between them. Here the CDR3 DNA reads TGTGCCAGCGTCCAGGGGGATACGCAGTATTTT. Amino acid sequence: CASVQGDTQYF.

In its sample, this clone was seen a few times. The V call is TRBV6-1, the J call TRBJ2-7, with D perhaps TRBD1 (6 bases). Trimming stripped 8 bases from V and 3 bases from J, with 20 bases between. Germline assignment: CDR1 MNHNS and CDR2 SASEGT. The CDR3 has 15 residues. CDR3 amino acids: CASLPKTGQFYEQYF. CDR3 DNA: TGTGCCAGCCTCCCCAAGACTGGACAGTTCTACGAGCAGTACTTC.

The chain couples TRBV2 to TRBJ1-3; no firm D call. Per the germline V gene, CDR1 is SNHLY and CDR2 is FYNNEI. V lost 6 bases, J lost 2 bases, and 8 bases lay in between. This CDR3 has 13 residues. CDR3 DNA: TGTGCCAGCAGAGAGGGCGCTGGAAACACCATATATTTT. Translated: CASREGAGNTIYF.

The genes are TRBV6-6 and TRBJ1-6; 9 nucleotides agree with TRBD1. The CDR3 has 13 residues. Germline-derived CDR1 and CDR2 are MNHNY and SVGAGI (reference sequence). Losses at the gene ends were 7 bases for V and 8 bases for J; bases not matched to a gene: 3. CDR3 protein: CASIGTGYSPLHF. As DNA, the CDR3 is TGTGCCAGCATCGGGACAGGGTATTCACCCCTCCACTTT.

This chain connects TRBV9 to TRBJ1-2; D unresolved. This CDR3 is 12 amino acids long. Trimming took off 3 bases at V and 4 bases at J, with 7 bases between the two ends. The germline CDR1 and CDR2 sequences are SGDLS and YYNGEE. The DNA of the CDR3 is TGTGCCAGCAGCGACAGAGCCTATGGCTACACCTTC. Amino acid sequence: CASSDRAYGYTF.

This chain joins TRBV11-2 and TRBJ2-7; 8 bases line up with TRBD2. From germline, CDR1 is SGHAT and CDR2 FQNNGV. V was pared by 1 base and J by 2 bases, with 1 base of the junction left unmatched. This CDR3 is 14 amino acids long. CDR3: CASSLAGGTYEQYF. The CDR3 region has the DNA TGTGCCAGCAGCTTAGCGGGGGGGACCTACGAGCAGTACTTC. Filled out from reference TRBV11-2 and TRBJ2-7, the complete variable domain reads EAGVAQSPRYKIIEKRQSVAFWCNPISGHATLYWYQQILGQGPKLLIQFQNNGVVDDSQLPKDRFSAERLKGVDSTLKIQPAKLEDSAVYLCASSLAGGTYEQYFGPGTRLTVT.

This clone has a single count. The chain uses TRBV28 and TRBJ1-1; unclear D gene. This CDR3 has 12 amino acids. V was clipped by 2 bases and J by 3 bases, with 4 bases between them. CDR1 and CDR2 (germline): MDHEN, SYDVKM. The CDR3 is CASSLGDTEAFF. Written as DNA, the CDR3 is TGTGCCAGCAGTTTAGGGGACACTGAAGCTTTCTTT.

Details on this clone: At one boundary the junction diverges from the germline segment, which might be a read error. The rearrangement uses TRBV7-8 and TRBJ2-1; D uncertain. This CDR3 spans 11 amino acids. CDR1 and CDR2 from the germline V gene are SGHVS and FQNEAQ. As DNA, the CDR3 is TGTGCCAGCCGCTTCGACAATGAGCAGTTCTTC. Its protein is CASRFDNEQFF.

This clone was counted a few times. This chain connects TRBV28 to TRBJ2-3; a possible D gene is TRBD1 (5 bases). The germline V gene has CDR1 MDHEN and CDR2 SYDVKM. Between the trimmed V and J ends, which lost 1 base and 4 bases, there was a span of 15 bases. This CDR3 contains 16 residues. CDR3 bases: TGTGCCAGCAGTTTATCTAGGGGAACGGCGGCAGATACGCAGTATTTT. This gives the protein CASSLSRGTAADTQYF.